These 17 T cell receptor beta chains share one sample of origin, sequenced in a study of blood T cell repertoires in COVID-19. Produced via immunoSEQ multiplex PCR; TCRdb's table is partial and in-frame only. The table has roughly 500,000 clones, roughly 89% seen once. Sequencing was carried out using peripheral blood. The receptors were gathered from a young man with COVID-19, enrolled during active disease.

V usage is TRBV19 and J usage is TRBJ1-4; perhaps TRBD1 as D (6 bases). The germline V gene has CDR1 LNHDA and CDR2 SQIVND (reference sequence). The CDR3 contains 14 residues. Between the trimmed V and J ends, which lost 6 bases and 4 bases, there was a span of 12 bases. CDR3 in DNA: TGTGCCAGTAGCGGGAGGACAGTTAATGAAAAACTGTTTTTT. It specifies CASSGRTVNEKLFF. Full variable domain (remainder filled in from reference TRBV19 and TRBJ1-4): DGGITQSPKYLFRKEGQNVTLSCEQNLNHDAMYWYRQDPGQGLRLIYYSQIVNDFQKGDIAEGYSVSREKKESFPLTVTSAQKNPTAFYLCASSGRTVNEKLFFGSGTQLSVL.

The gene calls are TRBV4-1 and TRBJ2-1; D may be TRBD2 (5 bases). V was shortened by 1 base and J by 0 bases, with 7 bases between the two germline ends. CDR3 length: 15 residues. Germline CDR1 and CDR2: MGHRA and YSYEKL. The CDR3 coding sequence is TGCGCCAGCAGCCAAGTGAGCGGCTCCTACAATGAGCAGTTCTTC. It specifies CASSQVSGSYNEQFF.

V gene TRBV11-2 combines with J gene TRBJ2-7; D gene uncertain. This CDR3 is 15 amino acids long. Germline V gene lookup returns CDR1 SGHAT and CDR2 FQNNGV. V was pared by 6 bases and J by 3 bases, with 18 bases between. The CDR3 loop reads CASRSTRDKFYEQYF. The CDR3 DNA reads TGTGCCAGCAGGTCAACCCGCGACAAATTCTACGAGCAGTACTTC.

The chain couples TRBV6-5 to TRBJ2-7; D possibly corresponds to TRBD2 (8 bases). The CDR3 sequence is 14 residues long. V was clipped by 7 bases and J by 2 bases, with 15 bases between them. The germline V gene encodes CDR1 MNHEY and CDR2 SVGAGI. The CDR3: CASTPGGGPYEQYF. CDR3 sequence (DNA): TGTGCCAGCACACCGGGAGGGGGCCCCTACGAGCAGTACTTC.

The chain combines TRBV19 with TRBJ1-1; no firm D call. The V end was cut by 4 bases, the J end by 3 bases, with 9 bases between. CDR1 LNHDA and CDR2 SQIVND come from the germline V gene (reference sequence). The CDR3 contains 13 residues. The CDR3 DNA reads as TGTGCCAGTAGTACGTACGGGGACACTGAAGCTTTCTTT. This translates into CASSTYGDTEAFF.

In its sample, this clone was seen a few times. The chain uses TRBV7-2 and TRBJ1-3; D is perhaps TRBD1 (6 bases). Trimming stripped 5 bases from V and 3 bases from J, with 11 bases between. Germline V lookup: CDR1 SGHTA, CDR2 FQGNSA. CDR3 length equals 14 residues. The CDR3 loop is CASSRQGNGNTIYF. CDR3 in DNA: TGTGCCAGCAGCCGGCAGGGGAATGGAAACACCATATATTTT.

The J gene is TRBJ2-1, the V gene TRBV2; 8 positions match TRBD1. The CDR3 loop spans 14 amino acids. Germline values: CDR1 SNHLY, CDR2 FYNNEI. J lost 9 bases, V lost 7 bases, and 11 bases had no gene match. The CDR3 DNA reads TGTGCCAGCATAAAGACAGGGGTCCGAGGTGAGCAGTTCTTC. Its translation: CASIKTGVRGEQFF.

The chain combines TRBV5-1 with TRBJ2-3, with D possibly being TRBD2 (6 bases). CDR1 is SGHRS and CDR2 is YFSETQ in the germline V gene. CDR3 size: 16 residues. The ends were cut back, 3 bases at V and 0 bases at J, with 14 bases in the middle. DNA of the CDR3: TGCGCCAGCAGCTCCGGCCGGGCGGGAAGCACAGATACGCAGTATTTT. Encoded protein: CASSSGRAGSTDTQYF.

This clone was observed once. The chain combines TRBV5-1 with TRBJ2-7, with TRBD1 matching 10 bases. Germline CDR1 and CDR2: SGHRS and YFSETQ. V was pared by 3 bases and J by 3 bases, with 3 bases of the junction left unmatched. The length of the CDR3 is 14 residues. The CDR3 DNA reads TGCGCCAGCAGCTACGGGACAGGGGACTACGAGCAGTACTTC. This gives the protein CASSYGTGDYEQYF.

This clone was counted a single time. The chain employs TRBV4-2 and TRBJ2-3, with 10 bases that match TRBD2. Trimming removed 3 bases from V and 4 bases from J; junction bases left unmatched: 10. This CDR3 contains 17 residues. CDR1 is LGHNA and CDR2 is YNFKEQ in the germline V gene. The DNA of the CDR3 is TGTGCCAGCAGCCAGGCTGCTAGCGGGAGAACATCAGATACGCAGTATTTT. It specifies CASSQAASGRTSDTQYF.

The gene calls are TRBV19 and TRBJ2-6; D might be TRBD2 (7 bases). Between the trimmed V and J ends, which lost 7 bases and 2 bases, there was a span of 18 bases. The CDR3 has 17 amino acids. The germline gives CDR1 LNHDA, CDR2 SQIVND (reference sequence). As DNA, the CDR3 is TGTGCCAGTAACGGGGGGCTCGTCACGCCTGGGGCCAACGTCCTGACTTTC. Translation: CASNGGLVTPGANVLTF.

This rearrangement joins TRBV3-1 (or the pseudogene TRBV3-2) to TRBJ1-6; D not certain. The CDR3 runs 14 residues. Germline assignment: CDR1 LGHDT and CDR2 YNNKEL (reference sequence). Trimming stripped 5 bases from V and 9 bases from J, with 14 bases between. The DNA for the CDR3 is TGTGCCAGCAGCTCCGTAGACCGGGGTTCACCCCTCCACTTT. Protein sequence: CASSSVDRGSPLHF.

The J gene is TRBJ1-2, the V gene TRBV7-2, with no clear D. The CDR3 is 15 amino acids. Germline assignment: CDR1 SGHTA and CDR2 FQGNSA. The germline V and J ends were trimmed by 5 bases and 4 bases, with 17 bases remaining between them. The CDR3 DNA sequence: TGTGCCAGCAGCCCCCTAGGTGAGCGGGGCTATGGCTACACCTTC. Amino acid sequence: CASSPLGERGYGYTF.

This clone was counted between two and nine times. The same CDR3 is also encoded by other DNA sequences in this sample. The V and J genes are TRBV20-1 and TRBJ2-7; D remains ambiguous. In germline, CDR1 is DFQATT, CDR2 SNEGSKA (reference sequence). The V end lost 4 bases, the J end lost 2 bases, and 6 bases lay between the germline ends. The CDR3 consists of 11 residues. The CDR3 coding sequence is TGCAGTGCTACTCCCGCCTACGAGCAGTACTTC. Amino acid sequence: CSATPAYEQYF.

This chain uses TRBV5-1 with TRBJ2-2; TRBD2 matches at 11 bases. Trimming took 4 bases from V and 4 from J; bases not matched to a gene: 6. Germline V CDR1 and CDR2: SGHRS, YFSETQ. CDR3 size: 16 residues. The CDR3 coding sequence is TGCGCCAGCAGCCCAGCCGGGACTAGCGGCACCGGGGAGCTGTTTTTT. Its protein product is CASSPAGTSGTGELFF.

This chain connects TRBV5-5 to TRBJ2-3, with 9 positions matching TRBD1. Germline-derived CDR1 and CDR2 are SGHKS and YYEKEE (reference sequence). The CDR3 has 16 amino acids. The junction had 6 bases not matched to a gene; V was cut back by 2 bases and J by 2 bases. CDR3: CASSFRDRGATDTQYF. Here the CDR3 DNA reads TGTGCCAGCAGCTTCCGAGACAGGGGGGCCACAGATACGCAGTATTTT.

V and J are TRBV10-1 and TRBJ2-2; 7 bases align to TRBD1. The germline V gene has CDR1 WNHNN and CDR2 SYGVQD (reference sequence). The CDR3 spans 14 residues. V shed 2 bases and J 7 bases; nucleotides not matched to a gene: 4. The CDR3 sequence is CASSEDRDLGELFF. As DNA, the CDR3 is TGCGCCAGCAGTGAGGACAGGGATCTCGGGGAGCTGTTTTTT.